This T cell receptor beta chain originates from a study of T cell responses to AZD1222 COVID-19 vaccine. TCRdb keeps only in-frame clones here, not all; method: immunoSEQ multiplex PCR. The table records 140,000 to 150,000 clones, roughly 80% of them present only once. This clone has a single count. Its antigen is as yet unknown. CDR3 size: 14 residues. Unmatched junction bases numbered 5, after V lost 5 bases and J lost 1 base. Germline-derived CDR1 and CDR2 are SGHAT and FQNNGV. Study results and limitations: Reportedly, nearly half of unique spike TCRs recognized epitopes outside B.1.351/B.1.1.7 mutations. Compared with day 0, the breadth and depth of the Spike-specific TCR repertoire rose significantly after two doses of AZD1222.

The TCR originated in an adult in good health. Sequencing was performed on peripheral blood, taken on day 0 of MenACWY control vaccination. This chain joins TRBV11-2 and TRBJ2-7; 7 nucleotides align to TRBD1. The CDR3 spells CASSDGQVSYEQYF. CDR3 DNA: TGTGCCAGCAGCGACGGACAGGTTTCCTACGAGCAGTACTTC. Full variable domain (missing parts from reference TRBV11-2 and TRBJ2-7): EAGVAQSPRYKIIEKRQSVAFWCNPISGHATLYWYQQILGQGPKLLIQFQNNGVVDDSQLPKDRFSAERLKGVDSTLKIQPAKLEDSAVYLCASSDGQVSYEQYFGPGTRLTVT.